These T cell receptor beta chains were read from a single sample in a study of technical replicates of blood from a few donors. Here immunoSEQ multiplex PCR was the method, and the copy in TCRdb shows in-frame clones only, minus some. Found here are some 79,000 clones, roughly 94% of them singletons; the top ten hold under 0.3%. Sequences were obtained from T cells isolated from PBMCs. The source of these receptors is a human donor in good health. CDR3s include the opening cysteine and the closing phenylalanine or tryptophan. D genes are given only for firm matches. Where a row states a size, it is once, few, many or the class of an expanded clone; other rows omit it.

clone size	D gene	V gene	CDR3 length	J gene	CDR3 DNA	CDR3 protein
NA	NA	TRBV6-1	15	TRBJ2-3	TGTGCCAGCAGTGAAGCGATGGAGGGCCCCAGGAAGCAGTATTTT	CASSEAMEGPRKQYF
once	NA	TRBV29-1	14	TRBJ2-7	TGCAGCGCCCGCGGGGCAGGGGGAACCTACGAGCAGTACTTC	CSARGAGGTYEQYF
NA	NA	TRBV6-6	16	TRBJ1-6	TGTGCCAGCAGTTACTCCATGAGCTCCTATAATTCACCCCTCCACTTT	CASSYSMSSYNSPLHF
NA	TRBD1	TRBV5-4	15	TRBJ2-2	TGTGCCAGCAGAAAGGGGACAGGGCCTACCGGGGAGCTGTTTTTT	CASRKGTGPTGELFF
NA	NA	TRBV5-6	15	TRBJ1-3	TGTGCCAGCAGCGCAACAACAGGGTACAGAAACACCATATATTTT	CASSATTGYRNTIYF
NA	TRBD1	TRBV18	15	TRBJ2-3	TGTGCCAGCTCACCAGACAGGGTCACGACAGATACGCAGTATTTT	CASSPDRVTTDTQYF
once	NA	TRBV7-9	12	TRBJ2-3	TGTGCCAGCAGCCGCAAGCTGGATACGCAGTATTTT	CASSRKLDTQYF
NA	NA	TRBV19	13	TRBJ2-2	TGTGCCAGTAGTATTTCGCGCACCGGGGAGCTGTTTTTT	CASSISRTGELFF
NA	TRBD1	TRBV4-1	16	TRBJ1-2	TGCGCCAGCAGCCAAGGATACAGGGGGCAAAACTATGGCTACACCTTC	CASSQGYRGQNYGYTF
once	TRBD1	TRBV7-8	15	TRBJ2-3	TGTGCCAGCAGCTTAGGGGACAGGGGCGCAGATACGCAGTATTTT	CASSLGDRGADTQYF
NA	NA	TRBV9	16	TRBJ2-3	TGTGCCAGCAGCTCCCAGACCCGGACTGGCACAGATACGCAGTATTTT	CASSSQTRTGTDTQYF
NA	TRBD1	TRBV6-5	15	TRBJ2-7	TGTGCCAGCAGTCCGCCTCGACAGGGTAGATACGAGCAGTACTTC	CASSPPRQGRYEQYF
NA	TRBD2	TRBV2	13	TRBJ2-1	TGTACCCAGAGGGGCGGGAGTACGGATGAGCAGTTCTTC	CTQRGGSTDEQFF
NA	TRBD2	TRBV2	13	TRBJ2-3	TGTGCCAGCAAGGCGGGGGGCACAGATACGCAGTATTTT	CASKAGGTDTQYF
NA	NA	TRBV28	12	TRBJ2-7	TGTGCCAGCAGCCCCATTTTCGACAATCAGTACTTC	CASSPIFDNQYF
NA	NA	TRBV21-1	13	TRBJ2-2	TGTGCCAGCACACTCAAAGGGGCCGGGGAGCTGTTTTTT	CASTLKGAGELFF
NA	NA	TRBV6-1	15	TRBJ1-3	TGTGCCAGCAGTGAATCAGTCGCGACAGGAAACACCATATATTTT	CASSESVATGNTIYF